The 25 T cell receptor beta chains below were found in one sample sequenced in a study of cytomegalovirus exposure and HLA in healthy donors. Primers included in the PCR were 60 Vbeta and 13 Jbeta primers. Assay: immunoSEQ multiplex PCR; the TCRdb copy retains only in-frame clones and omits some. The table records about 120,000 clones, under 90% of them present only once. Sequenced sample: PBMCs. These TCRs come from a woman in her 40s in good health and CMV-seronegative.

This chain connects TRBV19 to TRBJ2-1; 11 nucleotides agree with TRBD2. The V gene end was trimmed by 4 bases and the J gene end by 3 bases; junction bases not matched to a gene: 5. This CDR3 spans 16 amino acids. The germline CDR1 and CDR2 sequences are LNHDA and SQIVND (reference sequence). The CDR3 nucleotides are TGTGCCAGTAGTAGGACCGGGACTAGCGGCTACAATGAGCAGTTCTTC. Translating it yields CASSRTGTSGYNEQFF.

This rearrangement joins TRBV20-1 to TRBJ2-3, with 7 bases identical to TRBD1. V lost 5 bases and J lost 4; bases outside the gene matches: 0. The CDR3 runs to 11 residues. Germline V gene sequence: CDR1 DFQATT, CDR2 SNEGSKA (reference sequence). CDR3 sequence reads: CSAGQADTQYF. The CDR3 DNA reads as TGCAGTGCTGGACAGGCAGATACGCAGTATTTT.

The chain is built from TRBV2 and TRBJ1-6, with D possibly being TRBD1 (5 bases). CDR1 is SNHLY and CDR2 is FYNNEI in the germline V gene. The CDR3 length is 15 residues. The V end was cut by 3 bases, the J end by 11 bases, with 17 bases between. This chain's CDR3 is CASSDEGRPSAPLHF. The CDR3 nucleotides read TGTGCCAGCAGTGACGAGGGACGCCCTAGCGCACCCCTCCACTTT.

The sample holds one count of this clone. The gene calls are TRBV9 and TRBJ2-7, with TRBD2 matching 10 bases. The CDR3 totals 17 residues. Trimming cost V 4 bases and J 7 bases; bases outside gene matches: 17. Germline assignment: CDR1 SGDLS and CDR2 YYNGEE. The CDR3 protein is CASSPGTAGGPSGEQYF. In DNA form, the CDR3 reads TGTGCCAGCAGCCCAGGTACAGCGGGGGGGCCTTCGGGGGAGCAGTACTTC.

J is TRBJ2-1 and V is TRBV28, with 7 bases aligning to TRBD2. Trimming cost V 7 bases and J 6 bases; bases outside gene matches: 15. CDR3 length equals 16 residues. Germline-derived CDR1 and CDR2 are MDHEN and SYDVKM. The CDR3 reads CASKLGGTLVLNEQFF. The CDR3 DNA reads as TGTGCCAGCAAACTGGGAGGGACCCTCGTTCTCAATGAGCAGTTCTTC.

This chain connects TRBV6-5 to TRBJ1-2; D is undetermined. CDR3 length equals 14 residues. V was cut by 7 bases and J by 3 bases, with 15 bases left in between. Germline V CDR1 and CDR2: MNHEY, SVGAGI. The CDR3 reads CASNARLGYYGYTF. The CDR3, as DNA: TGTGCCAGCAATGCCCGACTTGGATACTATGGCTACACCTTC.

The rearrangement joins TRBV18 to TRBJ2-1, with TRBD2 matching 7 bases. The J segment lost 2 bases and the V segment lost 6 bases, leaving 7 bases of the junction unmatched. This CDR3 region has 15 residues. Looked up from germline, CDR1 is KGHSH and CDR2 is LQKENI. The CDR3: CASSGLAGAYNEQFF. In DNA, the CDR3 is TGTGCCAGCTCTGGTTTGGCGGGGGCCTACAATGAGCAGTTCTTC.

J is TRBJ2-1 and V is TRBV1; the DNA was not used to check the table's D call, TRBD2. TRBV1 is a pseudogene locus. The CDR3 runs to 13 residues. Here the CDR3 reads CAGGLAGGDEQFF. CDR3 sequence (DNA): TGCGCCGGGGGTTTAGCGGGGGGGGATGAGCAGTTCTTC.

The chain is built from TRBV6-5 and TRBJ1-1, with 10 bases matching TRBD1. The CDR3 is made up of 15 amino acids. Unmatched junction bases numbered 7, after V lost 6 bases and J lost 3 bases. Germline V gene data show CDR1 as MNHEY and CDR2 as SVGAGI. This CDR3 reads CASRDGDRGHTEAFF. The CDR3 nucleotides read TGTGCCAGCAGGGACGGGGACAGGGGTCACACTGAAGCTTTCTTT.

The table lists this clone with a few counts. The chain combines TRBV7-9 with TRBJ1-1, with a tentative D call TRBD1 (6 bases). The CDR3 length is 13 residues. Deletions cut 11 bases from V and 1 base from J, with 14 bases between. Germline assignment: CDR1 SEHNR and CDR2 FQNEAQ (reference sequence). The CDR3 DNA is TGTGCCTTACCGATGGGACAGAACACTGAAGCTTTCTTT. Its protein product is CALPMGQNTEAFF.

V gene TRBV5-4 combines with J gene TRBJ2-7; no clear D. Germline CDR1 is SGHNT and CDR2 is YYREEE (reference sequence). V gave up 2 bases and J gave up 0 bases, with 9 bases separating them. This CDR3 region has 14 residues. CDR3 nucleotide sequence: TGTGCCAGCAGCTTTCACCTAAGCTCCTACGAGCAGTACTTC. It yields the protein CASSFHLSSYEQYF.

The chain combines TRBV2 with TRBJ2-3, with D possibly TRBD2 on 5 matching bases. Germline lookup yields CDR1 SNHLY and CDR2 FYNNEI. Trimming left V 4 bases short and J 4 bases short, with 12 bases between. The CDR3 sequence is 14 residues long. CDR3 loop: CASSAGIVADTQYF. As DNA, the CDR3 is TGTGCCAGCAGTGCGGGGATTGTGGCAGATACGCAGTATTTT.

This rearrangement joins TRBV7-5 to TRBJ1-1; the table assigns TRBD1, which was not confirmed against the DNA. TRBV7-5 represents a pseudogene. The CDR3 runs 19 residues. The chain's CDR3 is CARSFPGKQGFIGYTEAFF. CDR3 DNA: TGTGCCAGAAGCTTTCCGGGGAAACAGGGTTTCATTGGGTACACTGAAGCTTTCTTT.

The table lists this clone with a few counts. The rearrangement joins TRBV19 to TRBJ2-4, with 8 bases that match TRBD1. This CDR3 comprises 17 residues. Germline CDR1 and CDR2: LNHDA and SQIVND (reference sequence). The J segment lost 0 bases and the V segment lost 10 bases, leaving 14 bases of the junction unmatched. CDR3 in DNA: TGTGCCACTACTTCAGGGGGCTCGGTGCTAGCCAAAAACATTCAGTACTTC. It codes for CATTSGGSVLAKNIQYF.

The genes are TRBV7-6 and TRBJ2-5; 8 bases are shared with TRBD2. The CDR3 loop spans 14 amino acids. V trimming: 5 bases; J trimming: 4 bases; junction bases outside the gene matches: 6. Looked up from germline, CDR1 is SGHVS and CDR2 is FNYEAQ. The CDR3 DNA sequence: TGTGCCAGCAGCATAAGCGGGAGTGGAGAGACCCAGTACTTC. It specifies CASSISGSGETQYF.

The V gene is TRBV30, the J gene TRBJ2-2; 8 bases are shared with TRBD2. Germline trimming cut 0 bases from V and 5 bases from J; bases unmatched to any gene: 5. From germline, CDR1 is GTSNPN and CDR2 SVGIG (reference sequence). This CDR3 has 15 amino acids. The CDR3 sequence is CAWSVPAGVTGELFF. CDR3 sequence (DNA): TGTGCCTGGAGTGTACCAGCGGGGGTTACCGGGGAGCTGTTTTTT.

The chain has TRBV27 and TRBJ2-7; TRBD1 is a possible D gene (6 bases). The V gene lost 8 bases and the J gene lost 5 bases, with 13 bases spanning the gap. CDR1 MNHEY and CDR2 SMNVEV come from the germline V gene (reference sequence). This CDR3 has 12 residues. The CDR3 DNA reads TGTGCCAGCGGGCAGGGGAAGGACGAGCAGTACTTC. It encodes CASGQGKDEQYF.

The chain combines TRBV5-4 with TRBJ2-7; possibly TRBD2 for D (6 bases). V lost 2 bases and J lost 6, with 21 bases in between. This CDR3 spans 16 amino acids. Germline CDR1 is SGHNT and CDR2 is YYREEE (reference sequence). The CDR3 region has the DNA TGTGCCAGCAGCTTAGGCCCCGGGGGACCCTTGGGCGAGCAGTACTTC. Its translation is CASSLGPGGPLGEQYF.

The CDR3 is CASSQTGGSSYNEQFF. CDR3 DNA: TGTGCCAGCAGCCAAACGGGGGGAAGCTCCTACAATGAGCAGTTCTTC. The rearrangement joins TRBV7-3 to TRBJ2-1; 7 positions agree with TRBD2. The CDR3 length is 16 residues. J lost 0 bases, V lost 5 bases, and 7 bases had no gene match. Germline lookup yields CDR1 SGHTA and CDR2 FQGTGA.

V usage is TRBV27 and J usage is TRBJ2-7; 11 nucleotides agree with TRBD2. After removal of 8 bases from V and 7 bases from J, the junction contained 10 bases not matched to a gene. CDR3 length: 14 residues. Germline V lookup: CDR1 MNHEY, CDR2 SMNVEV (reference sequence). CDR3 region: CASGIAGGPGEQYF. CDR3 nucleotides: TGTGCCAGCGGAATAGCGGGAGGGCCGGGTGAGCAGTACTTC.

The chain combines TRBV7-9 with TRBJ2-4; TRBD1 aligns across 10 bases. The junction had 8 bases not matched to a gene; V was cut back by 0 bases and J by 3 bases. The CDR3 consists of 18 residues. Per the germline V gene, CDR1 is SEHNR and CDR2 is FQNEAQ (reference sequence). The CDR3 reads CASSLAGQGLVGKNIQYF. As DNA, the CDR3 is TGTGCCAGCAGCTTAGCGGGACAGGGGTTGGTGGGCAAAAACATTCAGTACTTC.

This clone is judged medium-sized (0.01 to 0.1%). CDR3 region: CASSQEERGGGDEQFF. CDR3 sequence (DNA): TGCGCCAGCAGCCAAGAGGAGCGGGGGGGAGGGGATGAGCAGTTCTTC. The V call is TRBV4-1, the J call TRBJ2-1, with 10 nucleotides matching TRBD2. This CDR3 contains 16 residues. Germline lookup yields CDR1 MGHRA and CDR2 YSYEKL. The trim removed 0 bases at V and 8 bases at J, leaving 7 bases unmatched.

This clone was detected only once. This chain links TRBV9 with TRBJ1-2, with 7 bases aligning to TRBD1. V lost 0 bases and J lost 5; bases outside the gene matches: 13. The CDR3 loop spans 17 amino acids. Germline V lookup: CDR1 SGDLS, CDR2 YYNGEE. The DNA of the CDR3 is TGTGCCAGCAGCGTAGATCGAGACAGGGCAGGGACTTATGGCTACACCTTC. Translation gives CASSVDRDRAGTYGYTF.

This clone has just a few counts. The V and J genes are TRBV29-1 and TRBJ1-1, with D possibly TRBD1 on 5 matching bases. The CDR3 is 12 residues long. The germline CDR1 and CDR2 sequences are SQVTM and ANQGSEA. The V end was cut by 6 bases, the J end by 2 bases, with 10 bases between. CDR3 bases: TGCAGCGTCTCCGACAGAAACACTGAAGCTTTCTTT. This gives the protein CSVSDRNTEAFF. The whole variable domain, remainder taken from reference TRBV29-1 and TRBJ1-1, is SAVISQKPSRDICQRGTSLTIQCQVDSQVTMMFWYRQQPGQSLTLIATANQGSEATYESGFVIDKFPISRPNLTFSTLTVSNMSPEDSSIYLCSVSDRNTEAFFGQGTRLTVV.

This clone was seen only once. The genes are TRBV2 and TRBJ1-6; no definite D call. Per the germline V gene, CDR1 is SNHLY and CDR2 is FYNNEI. Trimming cost V 5 bases and J 8 bases, with 10 bases left between them. This CDR3 region has 13 residues. The CDR3 here is CASSLRDYSPLHF. The CDR3 nucleotides read TGTGCCAGCAGTTTACGGGATTATTCACCCCTCCACTTT. The variable domain in full, with the rest retrieved from reference TRBV2 and TRBJ1-6, is EPEVTQTPSHQVTQMGQEVILRCVPISNHLYFYWYRQILGQKVEFLVSFYNNEISEKSEIFDDQFSVERPDGSNFTLKIRSTKLEDSAMYFCASSLRDYSPLHFGNGTRLTVT.